The T cell receptor (beta chain) described here comes from a study of somatic mutations in cytotoxic T cells in rheumatoid arthritis. Trimming at V came to 1 base and at J to 1 base, leaving 1 base not matched to a gene. The CDR3 contains 15 residues. Looked up from germline, CDR1 is MNHNS and CDR2 is SASEGT. Data came from immunoSEQ multiplex PCR; TCRdb stores just in-frame clones and leaves some out. The sample lists 20,000 or so clones; more than 65% were seen once. The sequenced material came from CD8+ T cells sorted from blood. This TCR was recovered from a woman aged 45-59 years in good health. The chain recombines TRBV6-1 with TRBJ2-7; TRBD1 matches at 10 bases. The CDR3 loop is CASSEVGQGSYEQYF. The CDR3 bases are TGTGCCAGCAGTGAAGTGGGACAGGGGTCCTACGAGCAGTACTTC.